This T cell receptor (beta chain) appears in the sequencing data of a study of early T cells in non-severe SARS-CoV-2 infection. This clonotype came up many times. The TCR library protocol was used to attach unique molecular identifiers. These identifiers were attached to individual cDNA molecules. TCRdb itself ran the 5' RACE reads through MiXCR, one entry per CDR3 protein. The data hold about 45,000 distinct CDR3 sequences, with 11% observed a single time. V gave up 5 bases and J gave up 5 bases, with 13 bases separating them. CDR3 size: 14 residues. The sample consisted of whole blood. The V call is TRBV12-3 or TRBV12-4, the J call TRBJ1-5; the D is unclear. The clonotype comes from an adult who was a healthcare worker with PCR-confirmed SARS-CoV-2 infection or an uninfected control (not recorded which). The CDR3 is CASSPTLLDQPQHF. The CDR3 DNA reads as TGTGCCAGCAGTCCGACTCTGTTGGATCAGCCCCAGCATTTT.